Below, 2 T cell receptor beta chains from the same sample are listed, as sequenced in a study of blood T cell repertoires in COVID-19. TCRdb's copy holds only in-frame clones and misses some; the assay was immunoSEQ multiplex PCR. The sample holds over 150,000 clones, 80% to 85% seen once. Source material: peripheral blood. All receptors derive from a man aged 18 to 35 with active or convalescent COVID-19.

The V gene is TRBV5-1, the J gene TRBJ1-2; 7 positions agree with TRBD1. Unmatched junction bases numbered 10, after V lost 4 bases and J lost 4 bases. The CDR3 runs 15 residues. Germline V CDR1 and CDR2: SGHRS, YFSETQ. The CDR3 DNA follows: TGCGCCAGCAGCAAACGCGGACAGGTCATCTATGGCTACACCTTC. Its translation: CASSKRGQVIYGYTF.

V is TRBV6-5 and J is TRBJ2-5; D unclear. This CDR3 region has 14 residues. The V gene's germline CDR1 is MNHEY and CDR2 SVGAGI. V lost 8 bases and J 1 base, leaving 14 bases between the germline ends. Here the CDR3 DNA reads TGTGCCAGCGGGTGGAGCTTTGCCCAAGAGACCCAGTACTTC. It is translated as CASGWSFAQETQYF.